What follows are 25 T cell receptor beta chains derived from one specimen sequenced in a study of T cell repertoires in ileal Crohn's disease. Assay used: immunoSEQ multiplex PCR; TCRdb lists only in-frame clones, some missing. The sample records some 14,000 clones, about three quarters being singletons. The time point: neoterminal ileum biopsy at postoperative endoscopy, about 6 months after surgery. The sequenced material came from ileal tissue. Every receptor here comes from an adult with Crohn's disease.

The gene calls are TRBV10-3 and TRBJ1-1; D uncertain. There are 14 residues in the CDR3. Trimming cost V 6 bases and J 5 bases, with 16 bases left between them. The V gene's germline CDR1 is ENHRY and CDR2 SYGVKD. The CDR3 protein is CAIRKGEGETEAFF. CDR3 nucleotide sequence: TGTGCCATCAGGAAGGGAGAGGGTGAGACTGAAGCTTTCTTT.

This clone was found a few times. The chain is built from TRBV5-5 and TRBJ1-6; D might be TRBD1 (5 bases). The V end lost 4 bases, the J end lost 9 bases, and 11 bases lay between the germline ends. This CDR3 comprises 13 residues. Germline V gives CDR1 SGHKS, CDR2 YYEKEE (reference sequence). The CDR3 nucleotides are TGTGCCAGCAGCGCCAGGGTAGGTTCACCCCTCCACTTT. Translating gives CASSARVGSPLHF.

This clone was seen only a few times. The rearrangement links TRBV5-1 to TRBJ1-1; D unresolved. V dropped 5 bases and J dropped 1 base, with 12 bases sitting between them. Germline-derived CDR1 and CDR2 are SGHRS and YFSETQ. The CDR3 is 14 amino acids. CDR3 region: CASSRAGPNTEAFF. The CDR3 DNA sequence: TGCGCCAGCAGTAGGGCTGGGCCGAACACTGAAGCTTTCTTT.

The chain joins TRBV10-3 to TRBJ2-7, with 9 bases identical to TRBD1. The CDR3 length is 15 residues. Trimming took 3 bases from V and 0 from J; bases not matched to a gene: 3. Germline CDR1 and CDR2: ENHRY and SYGVKD. The CDR3 here is CAISERTGASYEQYF. The CDR3 nucleotides read TGTGCCATCAGTGAAAGGACAGGGGCCTCCTACGAGCAGTACTTC.

The J gene is TRBJ2-7, the V gene TRBV29-1; D perhaps matches TRBD2 (6 bases). The CDR3 is 14 amino acids. V gave up 7 bases and J gave up 0 bases, with 16 bases separating them. The germline V gene encodes CDR1 SQVTM and CDR2 ANQGSEA. This chain's CDR3 is CSAARTTSSYEQYF. The CDR3 coding sequence is TGCAGCGCCGCCCGGACTACCAGCTCCTACGAGCAGTACTTC.

The chain is built from TRBV9 and TRBJ1-6, with D hard to call. This CDR3 comprises 14 residues. The germline gives CDR1 SGDLS, CDR2 YYNGEE. The V gene lost 1 base and the J gene lost 7 bases, with 9 bases spanning the gap. The chain's CDR3 is CASSVTQENSPLHF. DNA of the CDR3: TGTGCCAGCAGCGTAACTCAGGAAAATTCACCCCTCCACTTT.

The chain has TRBV4-1 and TRBJ1-2, with 8 bases that match TRBD1. Trimming cost V 1 base and J 3 bases; bases outside gene matches: 4. This CDR3 region has 15 residues. Germline loops: CDR1 MGHRA, CDR2 YSYEKL. This CDR3 reads CASSQARGQDYGYTF. The CDR3 DNA follows: TGCGCCAGCAGCCAAGCCAGGGGGCAGGACTATGGCTACACCTTC.

This clone was seen a single time. The gene calls are TRBV7-7 and TRBJ2-1; 16 nucleotides agree with TRBD2. CDR1 is SSHAT, CDR2 FNYEAQ, per germline (reference sequence). The CDR3 is 16 amino acids. Trimming took 5 bases from V and 7 from J; bases not matched to a gene: 5. The CDR3: CASSRGLAGGGNEQFF. The CDR3, as DNA: TGTGCCAGCAGCCGGGGACTAGCGGGAGGGGGTAATGAGCAGTTCTTC.

The chain is built from TRBV29-1 and TRBJ1-4, with TRBD1 as a possible D gene (6 bases). The CDR3 contains 14 residues. Trimming left V 7 bases short and J 5 bases short, with 17 bases between. Germline V gene lookup returns CDR1 SQVTM and CDR2 ANQGSEA. CDR3 bases: TGCAGCGGCCAAACAGGAGGGGGAAATGAAAAACTGTTTTTT. This encodes CSGQTGGGNEKLFF.

CDR3 coding DNA: TGTGCCTGGAGTGCCCGACTAGCATACGAGCAGTACTTC. Its translation is CAWSARLAYEQYF. The chain combines TRBV30 with TRBJ2-7, with TRBD2 identical over 7 bases. The CDR3 is 13 amino acids. J was trimmed by 4 bases and V by 1 base; bases with no gene match: 4. Germline-derived CDR1 and CDR2 are GTSNPN and SVGIG (reference sequence). Using reference TRBV30 and TRBJ2-7 for the parts outside the CDR3, the full variable domain is SQTIHQWPATLVQPVGSPLSLECTVEGTSNPNLYWYRQAAGRGLQLLFYSVGIGQISSEVPQNLSASRPQDRQFILSSKKLLLSDSGFYLCAWSARLAYEQYFGPGTRLTVT.

The genes are TRBV28 and TRBJ2-1, with 7 bases fitting TRBD1. After removal of 6 bases from V and 12 bases from J, the junction contained 11 bases not matched to a gene. CDR3 length: 13 amino acids. Germline CDR1 is MDHEN and CDR2 is SYDVKM. The CDR3 DNA reads as TGTGCCAGCAGACCCGGGACAGCCATGGGGCAGTTCTTC. It translates to CASRPGTAMGQFF.

This rearrangement joins TRBV6-1 to TRBJ2-3, with TRBD2 identical over 8 bases. This CDR3 has 13 amino acids. Trimming took 11 bases from V and 1 from J; bases not matched to a gene: 5. The germline CDR1 and CDR2 sequences are MNHNS and SASEGT. The CDR3 spells CAALTSGTDTQYF. The DNA for the CDR3 is TGTGCCGCCCTGACTAGCGGCACAGATACGCAGTATTTT.

By share, this clone counts as medium-sized (0.01 to 0.1%). This chain joins TRBV2 and TRBJ1-6; TRBD1 aligns across 8 bases. Germline V gene data show CDR1 as SNHLY and CDR2 as FYNNEI. The V and J ends lost 8 bases and 7 bases, in that order; junction bases with no gene match: 7. CDR3 size: 14 residues. The CDR3 DNA is TGTGCCAGCGGCCAGGGGGCTAAGAATTCACCCCTCCACTTT. Its protein product is CASGQGAKNSPLHF.

The rearrangement uses TRBV6-1 and TRBJ1-5, with D possibly matching TRBD1 (6 bases). Trimming removed 6 bases from V and 3 bases from J, with 15 bases in between. Germline V gene lookup returns CDR1 MNHNS and CDR2 SASEGT. The CDR3 is 15 amino acids. CDR3 loop: CASSGDRTDNQPQHF. CDR3 coding DNA: TGTGCCAGCAGCGGCGACAGGACGGACAATCAGCCCCAGCATTTT.

The chain employs TRBV6-6 and TRBJ2-2; either TRBD1 or TRBD2 may fit D (5 bases each). Trimming cost V 6 bases and J 4 bases, with 18 bases left between them. The germline CDR1 and CDR2 sequences are MNHNY and SVGAGI (reference sequence). The CDR3 loop spans 16 amino acids. The CDR3 nucleotides are TGTGCCAGCAGGACCCGGGGCGGGCCTGGCACCGGGGAGCTGTTTTTT. Its translation: CASRTRGGPGTGELFF.

The J gene is TRBJ1-2, the V gene TRBV7-2; D gene uncertain. V lost 3 bases and J lost 0, with 11 bases in between. The germline V gene has CDR1 SGHTA and CDR2 FQGNSA. The CDR3 runs 15 residues. CDR3 DNA sequence: TGTGCCAGCAGCTTGTCGCAGCTAACTAACTATGGCTACACCTTC. Translated, it gives CASSLSQLTNYGYTF.

The chain joins TRBV4-3 to TRBJ1-2; possible D gene TRBD1, 5 bases. The CDR3 has 14 residues. V shed 0 bases and J shed 5 bases, with 10 bases lying between them. The V gene's germline CDR1 is LGHNA and CDR2 YSLEER. The CDR3 region is CASSQDEAGYGYTF. CDR3 coding DNA: TGCGCCAGCAGCCAAGATGAGGCAGGGTATGGCTACACCTTC.

A single count supports this clone. The V gene is TRBV2, the J gene TRBJ2-5, with 7 bases that match TRBD2. The trim removed 4 bases at V and 5 bases at J, leaving 7 bases unmatched. Germline V gene data show CDR1 as SNHLY and CDR2 as FYNNEI. The CDR3 contains 14 residues. In DNA form, the CDR3 reads TGTGCCAGCAGTGGGAGTGGGGGGGGTGAGACCCAGTACTTC. Residues: CASSGSGGGETQYF.

The gene calls are TRBV6-1 and TRBJ2-5; 12 positions agree with TRBD1. J lost 5 bases, V lost 6 bases, and 4 bases had no gene match. The CDR3 runs 14 residues. The germline CDR1 and CDR2 sequences are MNHNS and SASEGT. The CDR3 coding sequence is TGTGCCAGCAGGGGACAGGGGGCTTCGGAGACCCAGTACTTC. This gives the protein CASRGQGASETQYF.

The genes are TRBV30 and TRBJ2-7, with TRBD1 matching over 9 bases. This CDR3 is 13 amino acids long. The germline CDR1 and CDR2 sequences are GTSNPN and SVGIG (reference sequence). V shed 2 bases, J shed 4 bases, and the junction held 3 bases outside the gene matches. CDR3 residues: CAWSTGGAYEQYF. The CDR3 nucleotides are TGTGCCTGGAGTACAGGGGGCGCGTACGAGCAGTACTTC. The full variable domain, rest sourced from reference TRBV30 and TRBJ2-7, is SQTIHQWPATLVQPVGSPLSLECTVEGTSNPNLYWYRQAAGRGLQLLFYSVGIGQISSEVPQNLSASRPQDRQFILSSKKLLLSDSGFYLCAWSTGGAYEQYFGPGTRLTVT.

The chain is built from TRBV6-8 and TRBJ1-2; D ambiguous. The CDR3 loop spans 10 amino acids. Trimming pared 8 bases from V and 6 bases from J, leaving 7 bases between. The germline gives CDR1 MNHGY, CDR2 SAAAGT. The CDR3 is CASEPNGYTF. CDR3 nucleotide sequence: TGTGCCAGCGAGCCCAATGGCTACACCTTC.

This clone appeared once. The chain couples TRBV2 to TRBJ1-3; the match to TRBD1 covers 7 bases. The germline V gene encodes CDR1 SNHLY and CDR2 FYNNEI. The V and J ends lost 0 bases and 0 bases, in that order; junction bases with no gene match: 8. This CDR3 contains 18 residues. This chain's CDR3 is CASSEAKGAASSGNTIYF. CDR3 nucleotides: TGTGCCAGCAGTGAAGCGAAGGGGGCAGCGAGCTCTGGAAACACCATATATTTT.

The rearrangement uses TRBV28 and TRBJ2-1, with D hard to call. The V and J ends lost 6 bases and 0 bases respectively, with 15 bases between them. The CDR3 has 16 residues. Germline V gene lookup returns CDR1 MDHEN and CDR2 SYDVKM. CDR3 nucleotides: TGTGCCAGCAGCGACCCCTCGGCGCGCTCCTACAATGAGCAGTTCTTC. Its translation: CASSDPSARSYNEQFF.

This chain links TRBV20-1 with TRBJ2-7; TRBD1 or TRBD2 may be the D gene (6 bases each). The germline V gene has CDR1 DFQATT and CDR2 SNEGSKA (reference sequence). The ends were cut back, 5 bases at V and 12 bases at J, with 17 bases in the middle. This CDR3 region has 11 residues. CDR3 loop: CSAPLGAGSYF. In DNA form, the CDR3 reads TGCAGTGCTCCCCTGGGGGCGGGGTCGTACTTC.

The chain combines TRBV30 with TRBJ1-1; no clear D gene. Looked up from germline, CDR1 is GTSNPN and CDR2 is SVGIG (reference sequence). This CDR3 contains 14 residues. Trimming shortened V by 3 bases and J by 0 bases, and 11 bases separated the two germline ends. CDR3 in amino acids: CAWSAQMMNTEAFF. CDR3 in DNA: TGTGCCTGGAGCGCCCAGATGATGAACACTGAAGCTTTCTTT.